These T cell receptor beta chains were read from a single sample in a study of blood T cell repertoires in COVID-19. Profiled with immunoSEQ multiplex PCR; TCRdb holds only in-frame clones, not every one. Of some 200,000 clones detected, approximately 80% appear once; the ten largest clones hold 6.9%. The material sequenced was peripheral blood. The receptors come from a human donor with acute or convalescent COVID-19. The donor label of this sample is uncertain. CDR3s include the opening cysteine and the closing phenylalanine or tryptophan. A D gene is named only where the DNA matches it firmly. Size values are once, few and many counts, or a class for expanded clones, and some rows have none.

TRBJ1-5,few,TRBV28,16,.,TGTGCCAGCGGGGAGGTAGAAGGCATACGCAATCAGCCCCAGCATTTT,CASGEVEGIRNQPQHF
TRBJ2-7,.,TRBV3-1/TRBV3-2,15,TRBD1,TGTGCCAGCAGCCAAGGAGGCGGACAGGGGTCCGAGCAGTACTTC,CASSQGGGQGSEQYF
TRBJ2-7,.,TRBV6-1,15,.,TGTGCCAGCAGTGATGGCGGGTTGGGGGCATACGAGCAGTACTTC,CASSDGGLGAYEQYF
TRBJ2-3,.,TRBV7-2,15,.,TGTGCCAGCAGCTTAGTGGACAGAAGGGCAGATACGCAGTATTTT,CASSLVDRRADTQYF
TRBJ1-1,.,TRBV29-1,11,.,TGCAGCGTTGGAGTAGGGGTGGAAGCTTTCTTT,CSVGVGVEAFF
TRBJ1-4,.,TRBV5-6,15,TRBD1,TGTGCCAGCAGCATCGATGGACAGGGAAATGAAAAACTGTTTTTT,CASSIDGQGNEKLFF
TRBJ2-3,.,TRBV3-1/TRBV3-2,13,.,TGTGCCAGCAGCCAAGAGAGGGCAGATACGCAGTATTTT,CASSQERADTQYF
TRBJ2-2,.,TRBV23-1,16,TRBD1,TGCGCCAGCAGTCAATCGCGGGACAGGGCTACCGGGGAGCTGTTTTTT,CASSQSRDRATGELFF
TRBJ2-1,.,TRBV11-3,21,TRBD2,TGTGCCAGCAGCTTAGAATTTCCAAGGACAGCGACTAGCGGGTCCTACAATGAGCAGTTCTTC,CASSLEFPRTATSGSYNEQFF
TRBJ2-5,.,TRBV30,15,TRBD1,TGTGCCTGGAGGCCCCCCGGACAGGGCCAAGAGACCCAGTACTTC,CAWRPPGQGQETQYF
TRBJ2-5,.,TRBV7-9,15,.,TGTGCCAGCAGCCTAGCTCAGGGCACAGGGGAGACCCAGTACTTC,CASSLAQGTGETQYF
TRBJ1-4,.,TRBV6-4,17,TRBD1,TGTGCCAGCACAACGGGCAGGGGGCGCGGAGCAGATGAAAAACTGTTTTTT,CASTTGRGRGADEKLFF